The present entry profiles one TCR beta chain with its context. Its antigen is not identified. This sample was included in a study of T cell responses to AZD1222 COVID-19 vaccine. Second-dose intervals of approximately 4 or approximately 12 weeks were pooled. The germline CDR1 and CDR2 sequences are MDHEN and SYDVKM. Trimming cost V 6 bases and J 8 bases; bases outside gene matches: 6. The length of the CDR3 is 15 residues. Here immunoSEQ multiplex PCR was the method, and the copy in TCRdb shows in-frame clones only, minus some. The sample includes over 120,000 clones, about 92% of them seen just once. Overall study results and limits: Epitopes outside B.1.351 and B.1.1.7 mutated regions reportedly drew nearly half of spike TCRs. Across the whole spike, CD4 TCRs peaked at regions 160-218 and 743-854. The donors showed a predominance of white British ancestry and of females, with possible underestimation of clonal diversity.

The TCR originated in an adult who received the AZD1222 COVID-19 vaccine. Sample: peripheral blood, taken 28 days after the second AZD1222 dose. The V gene is TRBV28, the J gene TRBJ2-1, with TRBD2 identical over 14 bases. For the CDR3, the DNA is TGTGCCAGCAGGGCCGGGACTAGCGGGAGAGATGAGCAGTTCTTC. Its translation is CASRAGTSGRDEQFF.